The entry below gives a single T cell receptor (beta chain) sequence along with its context. Its antigen is not identified. The source of the sample is a study of T cell responses to AZD1222 COVID-19 vaccine. Findings and limits, study-wide: CD4 TCRs linked to vaccination spanned spike, dominating at 160-218 and 743-854. White British people made up most donors, females outnumbered males, and clonal diversity was possibly underestimated.

CDR3 length equals 17 residues. The V segment lost 3 bases and the J segment 1 base; nucleotides outside the gene matches: 6. Germline V lookup: CDR1 LNHDA, CDR2 SQIVND (reference sequence). TCRdb's table, derived via immunoSEQ multiplex PCR, lists solely in-frame clones and lacks some. The table lists 120,000 or so clones, less than 95% of them singletons. The source is an adult in good health. The V gene is TRBV19, the J gene TRBJ2-1; 10 bases are shared with TRBD2. The specimen comprised peripheral blood, sampled on day 0 of AZD1222 vaccination. Here the CDR3 reads CASSISGRALSYNEQFF. The CDR3 DNA is TGTGCCAGTAGTATCAGCGGGAGGGCCTTATCCTACAATGAGCAGTTCTTC.